This T cell receptor beta chain was sequenced in a study of blood T cell repertoires in COVID-19. Overall study: Acute-phase and convalescent COVID-19 samples originated in the United States, Italy and Spain.

Germline V lookup: CDR1 MNHEY, CDR2 SVGEGT. There are 13 residues in the CDR3. Trimming removed 5 bases at V and 0 bases at J, with 5 bases between. As handled by the study authors: It was from reference gene primer amplification that nucleated cell counts were estimated. The repertoire was sequenced with immunoSEQ multiplex PCR; TCRdb's copy has only in-frame clones and lacks some. V and J calls and clone size are given by that table; D and trimming were obtained from the DNA. The profile shows 27,000 or so clones, 91% of them singletons. Sequences were obtained from peripheral blood. V gene TRBV6-2 or TRBV6-3 combines with J gene TRBJ2-1, with D tentatively TRBD2 (5 bases). The sequence was obtained from a human donor with active COVID-19. The donor label of this sample is uncertain. The CDR3 DNA sequence: TGTGCCAGCAGTACTAGCTCCTACAATGAGCAGTTCTTC. Translated, it gives CASSTSSYNEQFF.